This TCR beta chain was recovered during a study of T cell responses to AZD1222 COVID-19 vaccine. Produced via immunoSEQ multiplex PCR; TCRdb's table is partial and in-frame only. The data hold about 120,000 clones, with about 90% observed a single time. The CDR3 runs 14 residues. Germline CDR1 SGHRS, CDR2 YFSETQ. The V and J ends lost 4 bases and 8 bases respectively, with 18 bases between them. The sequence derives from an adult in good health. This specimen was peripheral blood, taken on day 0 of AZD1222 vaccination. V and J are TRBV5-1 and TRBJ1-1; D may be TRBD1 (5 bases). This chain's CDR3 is CASSPLPGNLEAFF. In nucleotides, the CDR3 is TGCGCCAGCAGCCCCTTACCAGGGAACCTAGAAGCTTTCTTT.